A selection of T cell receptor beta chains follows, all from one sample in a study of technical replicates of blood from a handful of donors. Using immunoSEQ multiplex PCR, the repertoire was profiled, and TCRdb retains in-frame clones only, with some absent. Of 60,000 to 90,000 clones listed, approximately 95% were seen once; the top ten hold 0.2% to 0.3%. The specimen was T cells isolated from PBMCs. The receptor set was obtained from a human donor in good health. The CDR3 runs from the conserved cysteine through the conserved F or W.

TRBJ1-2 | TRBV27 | CASGSGQRSGYTF
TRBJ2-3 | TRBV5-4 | CASSLGTSGSQDTQYF
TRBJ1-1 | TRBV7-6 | CASSLGGGQGNTEAFF
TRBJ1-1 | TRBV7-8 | CASSSTQGNTEAFF
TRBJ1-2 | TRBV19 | CASSVGDNYGYTF
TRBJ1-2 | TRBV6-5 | CASSYSQGGGYTF
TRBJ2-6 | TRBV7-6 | CASSPTYLAGGPDSSGANVLTF
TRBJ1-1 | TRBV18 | CASSRYGQNTEAFF
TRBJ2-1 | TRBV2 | CASTGGGDNEQFF
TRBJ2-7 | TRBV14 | CASSPGGGYWHEQYF
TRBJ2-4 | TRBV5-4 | CASSSTADKNIQYF
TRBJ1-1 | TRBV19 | CASSAGGTEAFF
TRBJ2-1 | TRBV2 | CASSGTSGNNEQFF